The entry below gives a single T cell receptor (beta chain) sequence along with its context. Its antigen is unknown. Looked up from germline, CDR1 is SGHDT and CDR2 is YYEEEE. Trimming took 4 bases from V and 6 from J; bases not matched to a gene: 12. The CDR3 consists of 16 residues. This entry comes from a study of graft-versus-host responses after intestinal transplantation. Study information: Transplants were multivisceral, liver-intestinal, or isolated intestinal. Study conclusions and caveats: Early post-transplant HvG declines showed an association with peak circulating GvH clone levels. Allografts of patients with graft-donor T cell macrochimerism showed high graft-versus-host to host-versus-graft clone ratios. Among recipient marrow samples, GvH clones were found; some appeared first in ileum or blood.

Assay: immunoSEQ multiplex PCR; the TCRdb copy retains only in-frame clones and omits some. Found here are approximately 37,000 clones, 80% to 95% of them singletons; the top ten hold 3.6%. Sequencing used PBMCs, obtained less than 750 days after intestinal transplantation. This TCR was recovered from a human patient who received an intestinal transplant, so some T cells may come from the graft donor. V is TRBV5-6 and J is TRBJ2-2, with TRBD2 identical over 7 bases. CDR3 DNA sequence: TGTGCCAGCAGCCCCCCGGGGGGACTCATTTCCGGGGAGCTGTTTTTT. This sequence encodes CASSPPGGLISGELFF.